The 2 T cell receptor beta chains below come from one sample, sequenced in a study of blood T cell repertoires in COVID-19. Sequencing used immunoSEQ multiplex PCR; TCRdb keeps in-frame clones, though not all of them. This sample carries about 180,000 clones, roughly 83% of them seen once, and the ten largest clones take 7.5% to 10%. What was sequenced was PBMCs or T cells enriched from blood (not recorded which). The source of these receptors is a woman aged 25 to 39 who had recovered from COVID-19.

This clone came up once. The rearrangement joins TRBV18 to TRBJ2-1, with TRBD2 matching over 11 bases. Trimming at V came to 3 bases and at J to 1 base, leaving 2 bases not matched to a gene. Per the germline V gene, CDR1 is KGHSH and CDR2 is LQKENI. This CDR3 has 16 amino acids. CDR3: CASSPLAGGSYNEQFF. DNA for the CDR3: TGTGCCAGCTCACCCCTAGCGGGAGGTTCCTACAATGAGCAGTTCTTC. Full variable domain (missing parts from reference TRBV18 and TRBJ2-1): NAGVMQNPRHLVRRRGQEARLRCSPMKGHSHVYWYRQLPEEGLKFMVYLQKENIIDESGMPKERFSAEFPKEGPSILRIQQVVRGDSAAYFCASSPLAGGSYNEQFFGPGTRLTVL.

CDR3 sequence (DNA): TGTGCCAGCAGTAATTTCGGACAGCTACAAGAGACCCAGTACTTC. This translates into CASSNFGQLQETQYF. The chain combines TRBV28 with TRBJ2-5; a possible D gene is TRBD1 (6 bases). The V end was cut by 5 bases, the J end by 2 bases, with 15 bases between. In germline, CDR1 is MDHEN, CDR2 SYDVKM. This CDR3 contains 15 residues. Together with reference TRBV28 and TRBJ2-5, the CDR3 gives the full variable domain: DVKVTQSSRYLVKRTGEKVFLECVQDMDHENMFWYRQDPGLGLRLIYFSYDVKMKEKGDIPEGYSVSREKKERFSLILESASTNQTSMYLCASSNFGQLQETQYFGPGTRLLVL.